This T cell receptor (beta chain) originates from a study of blood T cell repertoires in COVID-19. Study in general: The samples span acute and convalescent COVID-19 from the United States, Italy and Spain. From T cells, B-cell-depleted T cells, or PBMCs came the material, which was cDNA or gDNA.

The V and J ends lost 3 bases and 5 bases respectively, with 7 bases between them. Germline V gene lookup returns CDR1 SEHNR and CDR2 FQNEAQ (reference sequence). The length of the CDR3 is 13 residues. How the authors handled the data: It was from reference gene primer amplification that nucleated cell counts were estimated. This table comes from immunoSEQ multiplex PCR, and its TCRdb copy is limited to in-frame clones, with some not included. Clone size and the V and J calls come from that table; the DNA yielded D and trimming. The table lists some 150,000 clones, around four fifths of them singletons, with about 4.3% in the top ten.

Sequenced input: peripheral blood. The clonotype comes from a woman aged 80 or over with acute or convalescent COVID-19. The chain is built from TRBV7-9 and TRBJ1-4; D gene ambiguous. The CDR3 DNA follows: TGTGCCAGCAGCTTCTTCCTGAATGAAAAACTGTTTTTT. Translated: CASSFFLNEKLFF.